The 30 T cell receptor beta chains given below trace back to one sample, sequenced in a study of Tregs in tolerant kidney transplant recipients. Produced via immunoSEQ multiplex PCR; TCRdb's table is partial and in-frame only. Its table lists over 45,000 clones. Here the sequenced sample was CD4+ T cells from blood, taken before the transplant. These receptors all come from a human donor who received a combined kidney and bone marrow transplant.

Concerning this clone: A read error may produce the germline difference seen at one junction end. The observed sequence ends 3 residues before the CDR3 terminus, with the missing tail filled in from the germline J gene. The chain is built from TRBV4-2 and TRBJ2-5; 12 bases are shared with TRBD2. The germline gives CDR1 LGHNA, CDR2 YNFKEQ. The CDR3 is 18 amino acids. CDR3 sequence: CASSPDLTSGSLGETQYF. The sequenced part of the CDR3 DNA is TGCGCCAGCAGCCCAGACCTGACTAGCGGGAGCCTTGGGGAGACC.

Notes on this clone: The read terminates 3 residues ahead of where the CDR3 ends, so the germline J gene completes it. The V and J genes are TRBV5-6 and TRBJ2-7; possibly TRBD1 for D (6 bases). The CDR3 contains 14 residues. CDR1 is SGHDT and CDR2 is YYEEEE in the germline V gene. V was shortened by 5 bases and J by 0 bases, with 12 bases between the two germline ends. CDR3 loop: CASRSTGNSYEQYF. CDR3 DNA (partial): TGTGCCAGCAGATCGACAGGCAACTCCTACGAG. The full variable domain, its missing parts supplied by reference TRBV5-6 and TRBJ2-7, is DAGVTQSPTHLIKTRGQQVTLRCSPKSGHDTVSWYQQALGQGPQFIFQYYEEEERQRGNFPDRFSGHQFPNYSSELNVNALLLGDSALYLCASRSTGNSYEQYFGPGTRLTVT.

A remark on this clone: The read ends 3 residues before the CDR3 terminus; that terminus is restored from the germline J gene. The chain links TRBV18 to TRBJ2-1; 7 nucleotides agree with TRBD1. The trim removed 5 bases at V and 3 bases at J, leaving 4 bases unmatched. CDR1 KGHSH and CDR2 LQKENI come from the germline V gene. CDR3 length: 14 amino acids. The DNA read from the CDR3 is TGTGCCAGCTCAGGGACAGCCATCTACAATGAG. This translates into CASSGTAIYNE. The whole CDR3 protein is CASSGTAIYNEQFF.

As regards this clone: The read halts 3 residues ahead of the CDR3 end, with the missing end drawn from the germline J gene. This chain links TRBV2 with TRBJ1-5; 8 bases are shared with TRBD1. The CDR3 has 16 residues. In germline, CDR1 is SNHLY, CDR2 FYNNEI. Losses at the gene ends were 7 bases for V and 2 bases for J; bases not matched to a gene: 10. CDR3: CASTLWTGSGNQPQHF. Partial CDR3 DNA: TGTGCCAGCACCCTTTGGACAGGGTCTGGCAATCAGCCC.

Note on this clone: Read sequence stops 3 residues before the CDR3 end, and the germline J gene provides the missing end. This chain links TRBV20-1 with TRBJ2-2; 14 nucleotides align to TRBD2. This CDR3 contains 16 residues. The V gene's germline CDR1 is DFQATT and CDR2 SNEGSKA (reference sequence). The V and J ends lost 6 bases and 7 bases, in that order; junction bases with no gene match: 10. CDR3 DNA, as far as it was read: TGCAGTGCCAGGAGACTAGCGGGAGGGCCTGGCGGGGAG. This gives the protein CSARRLAGGPGGE. The CDR3 as a whole reads CSARRLAGGPGGELFF.

Concerning this clone: The read falls 3 residues short of the CDR3 end, and the missing part is taken from the germline J gene. The chain carries TRBV20-1 and TRBJ1-6, with D perhaps TRBD1 (6 bases). This CDR3 spans 16 amino acids. From germline, CDR1 is DFQATT and CDR2 SNEGSKA (reference sequence). V lost 3 bases to trimming and J lost 4 bases, with 16 bases between them. Incomplete CDR3 DNA: TGCAGTGCTAGTCTCGGGACAATGACTTATAATTCACCC. This sequence encodes CSASLGTMTYNSP. The full CDR3 sequence reads CSASLGTMTYNSPLHF.

In the case of this clone: The read ends 3 residues before the CDR3 terminus; that terminus is restored from the germline J gene. The chain uses TRBV18 and TRBJ2-7; 8 bases are a match to TRBD2. CDR3 length: 15 residues. From germline, CDR1 is KGHSH and CDR2 LQKENI. Germline trimming cut 2 bases from V and 0 bases from J; bases unmatched to any gene: 3. The CDR3 bases that were read are TGTGCCAGCTCACCAGCGACTAGCGCCTCCTACGAG. Protein: CASSPATSASYE. In full, the CDR3 reads CASSPATSASYEQYF.

In regard to this clone: Read sequence stops 3 residues before the CDR3 end, and the germline J gene provides the missing end. The chain carries TRBV5-1 and TRBJ2-7; TRBD1 is a possible D gene (6 bases). Trimming removed 1 base from V and 6 bases from J, with 14 bases in between. In germline, CDR1 is SGHRS, CDR2 YFSETQ. The CDR3 is 14 amino acids. CDR3 region: CASSLQGTNSEQYF. CDR3 bases read: TGCGCCAGCAGCTTGCAGGGGACAAACTCCGAG.

A remark on this clone: At one end the junction does not follow the germline gene, possibly because of a read error. The CDR3 extends 3 residues past the end of the read, so its final part is completed from the germline J gene. The chain carries TRBV7-7 and TRBJ2-1; 11 bases are a match to TRBD2. The germline gives CDR1 SSHAT, CDR2 FNYEAQ (reference sequence). CDR3 length: 15 residues. The covered CDR3 bases are TGTGCTAGCAGCACCGGGACTAGCGGATACAATGAG. This sequence encodes CASSTGTSGYNE. The complete CDR3 reads CASSTGTSGYNEQFF.

Comments on this clone: Read coverage stops 3 residues before the CDR3 terminus; the germline J gene supplies the remainder. The genes are TRBV18 and TRBJ1-4; 7 bases map to TRBD1. CDR1 is KGHSH and CDR2 is LQKENI in the germline V gene. V gave up 3 bases and J gave up 4 bases; unmatched junction bases: 11. The CDR3 sequence is 17 residues long. The CDR3 loop reads CASSPPTSGGLNEKLFF. The sequenced CDR3 bases are TGTGCCAGCTCACCCCCTACCTCAGGGGGACTTAATGAAAAA.

A note on this clone: The read terminates 3 residues before the CDR3 end, so the remaining end is supplied by the germline J gene. The genes are TRBV19 and TRBJ2-3, with 9 positions matching TRBD2. CDR3 length: 15 amino acids. The ends lost 3 bases at V and 6 bases at J; junction bases unmatched: 7. Germline V gives CDR1 LNHDA, CDR2 SQIVND (reference sequence). The part of the CDR3 DNA that was read is TGTGCCAGTAGTATCATACTAGCGGGTGGTGATACG. Translated: CASSIILAGGDT. The entire CDR3 protein is CASSIILAGGDTQYF.

Remarks on this clone: The read ends 3 residues shy of where the CDR3 ends; the end is completed using the germline J gene. The rearrangement links TRBV7-2 to TRBJ2-5, with 10 nucleotides matching TRBD2. From germline, CDR1 is SGHTA and CDR2 FQGNSA. The CDR3 runs to 15 residues. V lost 5 bases to trimming and J lost 4 bases; unmatched junction nucleotides: 7. The sequenced CDR3 bases are TGTGCCAGCAGCCGGAAAGCGGGAGGGGCAGAGACC. Its translation: CASSRKAGGAET. The full CDR3 protein is CASSRKAGGAETQYF.

Concerning this clone itself: The read ends 3 residues before the CDR3 terminus; that terminus is restored from the germline J gene. The V and J genes are TRBV5-4 and TRBJ1-1, with D perhaps matching TRBD1 (5 bases). CDR3 size: 15 residues. V was trimmed by 0 bases and J by 2 bases, leaving 11 bases between them. The germline V gene has CDR1 SGHNT and CDR2 YYREEE (reference sequence). CDR3 sequence reads: CASSLVGRTNTEAFF. CDR3 DNA (partial): TGTGCCAGCAGCTTGGTTGGACGGACAAACACTGAA.

As to this clone: The read terminates 3 residues before the CDR3 end, so the remaining end is supplied by the germline J gene. The chain joins TRBV5-6 to TRBJ1-5, with TRBD1 matching over 9 bases. The CDR3 runs to 15 residues. Trimming at V came to 4 bases and at J to 6 bases, leaving 8 bases not matched to a gene. Per germline, CDR1 SGHDT and CDR2 YYEEEE. The part of the CDR3 DNA that was read is TGTGCCAGCAGCAGAGCGGGACAGGGCATTCAGCCC. Amino acid sequence: CASSRAGQGIQP. The complete CDR3 reads CASSRAGQGIQPQHF.

Turning to this clone: The CDR3 is cut off 3 residues early in the read; its end comes from the germline J gene. The chain has TRBV5-1 and TRBJ2-2; 9 bases line up with TRBD2. Looked up from germline, CDR1 is SGHRS and CDR2 is YFSETQ. The CDR3 loop spans 16 amino acids. The V and J ends lost 0 bases and 5 bases, in that order; junction bases with no gene match: 5. The CDR3 reads CASSLVIAGVTGELFF. CDR3 bases read: TGCGCCAGCAGCTTGGTCATAGCGGGAGTTACCGGGGAG.

The CDR3 protein is CASSLNGQTMNTEAFF. The part of the CDR3 DNA that was read is TGTGCCAGCAGCTTAAATGGACAGACGATGAACACTGAA. The rearrangement links TRBV7-3 to TRBJ1-1, with D possibly matching TRBD1 (6 bases). The read ends 3 residues early relative to the CDR3; the germline J gene fills the gap. CDR1 is SGHTA, CDR2 FQGTGA, per germline. This CDR3 spans 16 amino acids. The V end lost 1 base, the J end lost 0 bases, and 12 bases lay between the germline ends.

Note on this clone: The read gets to within 3 residues of the CDR3 end, and the germline J gene fills in the rest. The chain couples TRBV20-1 to TRBJ1-5; D gene ambiguous. V lost 1 base, J lost 5 bases, and 6 bases lay in between. Germline CDR1 DFQATT, CDR2 SNEGSKA (reference sequence). This CDR3 has 12 amino acids. The CDR3 sequence is CSARVLDQPQHF. Partial CDR3 DNA: TGCAGTGCTAGAGTTTTAGATCAGCCC.

Details on this clone: The read stops 3 residues short of the end of the CDR3; the missing end is completed from the germline J gene. V is TRBV5-5 and J is TRBJ2-1, with D unresolved. Germline V gene sequence: CDR1 SGHKS, CDR2 YYEKEE (reference sequence). The CDR3 runs 13 residues. The V and J ends lost 0 bases and 5 bases respectively, with 6 bases between them. Here the CDR3 reads CASSLATDNEQFF. Incomplete CDR3 DNA: TGTGCCAGCAGCTTGGCCACAGACAATGAG.

With respect to this clone: The read ends 3 residues shy of where the CDR3 ends; the end is completed using the germline J gene. This sequence joins TRBV7-9 and TRBJ2-1; a possible D gene is TRBD2 (6 bases). Germline V gene data show CDR1 as SEHNR and CDR2 as FQNEAQ (reference sequence). The CDR3 has 15 amino acids. Trimming removed 0 bases at V and 7 bases at J, with 13 bases between. The CDR3 loop is CASSLARSSANEQFF. Partial CDR3 DNA: TGTGCCAGCAGCTTAGCGCGGTCTAGCGCGAATGAG.

A note on this clone: Sequencing ends 3 residues short of the CDR3 end; the germline J gene provides the rest. The chain joins TRBV30 to TRBJ2-2, with D perhaps TRBD2 (6 bases). V gave up 0 bases and J gave up 4 bases, with 9 bases separating them. The germline CDR1 and CDR2 sequences are GTSNPN and SVGIG (reference sequence). The CDR3 has 14 amino acids. CDR3 amino acids: CAWSVGGGTGELFF. The covered CDR3 bases are TGTGCCTGGAGTGTCGGGGGAGGCACCGGGGAG.

Concerning this clone itself: The CDR3 end is not reached by the read, which stops 3 residues before it; the germline J gene fills it in. V is TRBV5-1 and J is TRBJ2-3; TRBD2 matches 8 bases. CDR1 is SGHRS and CDR2 is YFSETQ in the germline V gene. J was trimmed by 2 bases and V by 4 bases; bases with no gene match: 6. This CDR3 region has 15 residues. This CDR3 is CASSPLAGLTDTQYF. The CDR3 bases that were read are TGCGCCAGCAGCCCCCTAGCGGGCCTCACAGATACG.

With regard to this clone: The CDR3 end falls 3 residues outside the read, so it is completed with the germline J gene. The chain uses TRBV19 and TRBJ2-5, with a possible D match to TRBD1 (5 bases). The CDR3 has 13 amino acids. Trimming cost V 10 bases and J 1 base, with 13 bases left between them. From germline, CDR1 is LNHDA and CDR2 SQIVND (reference sequence). CDR3 DNA, as far as it was read: TGTGCCACCTCCCCCAGGGTCCAAGAGACC. Protein sequence: CATSPRVQET. The full CDR3 protein reads CATSPRVQETQYF.

Comments on this clone: The read is 3 residues too short to cover the CDR3 end, so that end is filled in from the germline J gene. V and J are TRBV7-2 and TRBJ2-7; 9 bases map to TRBD1. V was pared by 4 bases and J by 6 bases, with 7 bases of the junction left unmatched. The CDR3 extends over 14 amino acids. Germline CDR1 reads SGHTA; CDR2 reads FQGNSA. The CDR3 DNA, read in part, is TGTGCCAGCAGCTGGGACAGGGCTGGGGGCGAG. It is translated as CASSWDRAGGE. The CDR3 as a whole reads CASSWDRAGGEQYF.

Notes on this clone: The missing CDR3 end, 3 residues past where the read stops, is filled in from the germline J gene. The chain combines TRBV30 with TRBJ2-1; TRBD2 might be the D (6 bases). CDR1 and CDR2 (germline): GTSNPN, SVGIG (reference sequence). V was shortened by 5 bases and J by 1 base, with 12 bases between the two germline ends. The CDR3 is made up of 14 amino acids. The CDR3 loop is CAWGGRVSYNEQFF. The sequenced part of the CDR3 DNA is TGTGCCTGGGGGGGGAGAGTATCCTACAATGAG.

Details on this clone: Coverage ceases 3 residues before the CDR3 finishes, and the germline J gene fills in the end. The chain employs TRBV7-2 and TRBJ2-7; weak D call: TRBD1 (5 bases). Germline CDR1 and CDR2: SGHTA and FQGNSA. The CDR3 contains 14 residues. Trimming shortened V by 5 bases and J by 3 bases, and 14 bases separated the two germline ends. Partial CDR3 DNA: TGTGCCAGCAGCCCTGGGGCTAGTATCTACGAG. It specifies CASSPGASIYE. The whole CDR3 sequence reads CASSPGASIYEQYF.

The part of the CDR3 DNA that was read is TGTGCCAGCAGCTTTAAAAGTACAGGGGCAGATACG. Translated: CASSFKSTGADT. In full, the CDR3 is CASSFKSTGADTQYF. The rearrangement joins TRBV11-3 to TRBJ2-3; 7 bases are a match to TRBD1. The sequenced fragment ends 3 residues before the CDR3 boundary, so the rest is inferred from the germline J gene. CDR3 size: 15 residues. V was pared by 3 bases and J by 4 bases, with 7 bases of the junction left unmatched. CDR1 SGHNT and CDR2 YENEEA come from the germline V gene.

A remark on this clone: The read stops 3 residues short of the end of the CDR3; the missing end is completed from the germline J gene. The chain carries TRBV19 and TRBJ2-3; 7 bases are shared with TRBD1. This CDR3 has 17 residues. In germline, CDR1 is LNHDA, CDR2 SQIVND (reference sequence). With 4 bases clipped from V and 4 bases from J, the junction kept 14 bases outside the gene matches. The CDR3 bases that were read are TGTGCCAGTAGTACACGACAGGGTTCGGCCCTGCCAGATACG. Its translation is CASSTRQGSALPDT. The CDR3 in its entirety is CASSTRQGSALPDTQYF.

About this clone: The missing CDR3 end, 3 residues past where the read stops, is filled in from the germline J gene. This chain joins TRBV19 and TRBJ2-5; TRBD2 aligns across 12 bases. The V and J ends lost 5 bases and 1 base, in that order; junction bases with no gene match: 2. The CDR3 is 15 residues long. Germline loops: CDR1 LNHDA, CDR2 SQIVND (reference sequence). The part of the CDR3 DNA that was read is TGTGCCAGTAGTCGGACTAGCGGGGTCCAAGAGACC. This gives the protein CASSRTSGVQET. The full CDR3 sequence reads CASSRTSGVQETQYF.

For this clone: The read finishes 3 residues shy of the CDR3 end, and the germline J gene is used to complete it. The rearrangement links TRBV7-3 to TRBJ2-2; tentative D call: TRBD2 (6 bases). The CDR3 has 15 residues. The V end lost 5 bases, the J end lost 4 bases, and 14 bases lay between the germline ends. Germline V gene lookup returns CDR1 SGHTA and CDR2 FQGTGA. CDR3 DNA, as far as it was read: TGTGCCAGCAGCACCCAGTCAGCGGGCACCGGGGAG. Residues: CASSTQSAGTGE. The full CDR3 protein reads CASSTQSAGTGELFF.

Concerning this clone: The CDR3 end falls 3 residues outside the read, so it is completed with the germline J gene. The chain carries TRBV18 and TRBJ2-3, with 7 positions matching TRBD2. Per germline, CDR1 KGHSH and CDR2 LQKENI. Germline trimming cut 3 bases from V and 6 bases from J; bases unmatched to any gene: 3. CDR3 length equals 13 residues. The CDR3 here is CASSPGGSDTQYF. The CDR3 bases that were read are TGTGCCAGCTCACCGGGGGGGTCGGATACG.